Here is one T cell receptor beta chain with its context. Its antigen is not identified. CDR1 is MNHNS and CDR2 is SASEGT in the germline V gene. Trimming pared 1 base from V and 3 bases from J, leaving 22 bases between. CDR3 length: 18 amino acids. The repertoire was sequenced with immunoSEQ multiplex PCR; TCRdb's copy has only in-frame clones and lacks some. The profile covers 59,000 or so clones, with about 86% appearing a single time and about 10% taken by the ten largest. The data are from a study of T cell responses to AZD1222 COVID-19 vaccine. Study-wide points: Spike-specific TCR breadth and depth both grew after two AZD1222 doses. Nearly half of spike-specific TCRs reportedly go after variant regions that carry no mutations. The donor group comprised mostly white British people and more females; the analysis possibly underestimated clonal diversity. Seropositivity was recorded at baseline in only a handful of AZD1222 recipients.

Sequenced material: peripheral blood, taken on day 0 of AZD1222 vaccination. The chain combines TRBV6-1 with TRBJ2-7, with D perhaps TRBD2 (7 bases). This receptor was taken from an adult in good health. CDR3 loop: CASSEDTGSPGEGYEQYF. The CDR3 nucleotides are TGTGCCAGCAGTGAAGACACAGGGAGCCCGGGGGAGGGCTACGAGCAGTACTTC.